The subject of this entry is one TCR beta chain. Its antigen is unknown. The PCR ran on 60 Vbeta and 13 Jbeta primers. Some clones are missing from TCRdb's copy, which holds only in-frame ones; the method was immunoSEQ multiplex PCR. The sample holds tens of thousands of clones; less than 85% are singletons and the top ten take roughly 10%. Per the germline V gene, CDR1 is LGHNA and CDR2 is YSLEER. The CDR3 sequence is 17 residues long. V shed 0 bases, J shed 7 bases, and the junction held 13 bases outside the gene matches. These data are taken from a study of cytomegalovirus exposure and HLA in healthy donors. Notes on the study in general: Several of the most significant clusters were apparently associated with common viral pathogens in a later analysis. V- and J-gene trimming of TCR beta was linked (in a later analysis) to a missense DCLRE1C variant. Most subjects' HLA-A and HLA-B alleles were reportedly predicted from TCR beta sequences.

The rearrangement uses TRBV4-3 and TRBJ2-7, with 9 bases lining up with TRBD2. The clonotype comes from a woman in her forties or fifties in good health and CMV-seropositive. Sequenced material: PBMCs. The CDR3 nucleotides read TGCGCCAGCAGCCAAGATCGGGTAGCGGGAGAACAGGGTGAGCAGTACTTC. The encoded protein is CASSQDRVAGEQGEQYF.